Shown below are 12 T cell receptor beta chains from a single sample sequenced in a study of cytomegalovirus exposure and HLA in healthy donors. 13 Jbeta primers and 60 Vbeta primers were used for the PCR. Assay: immunoSEQ multiplex PCR; the TCRdb copy retains only in-frame clones and omits some. Of some 170,000 clones listed, 80% to 90% are singletons. Sequencing input: PBMCs. The receptors come from a man aged 50-60 years in good health and CMV-seropositive.

The rearrangement uses TRBV2 and TRBJ1-1; TRBD1 agrees at 7 bases. Germline loops: CDR1 SNHLY, CDR2 FYNNEI. This CDR3 contains 13 residues. V trimming: 6 bases; J trimming: 1 base; junction bases outside the gene matches: 2. The CDR3 region has the DNA TGTGCCAGCAGCAGGGGGACGAACACTGAAGCTTTCTTT. As protein: CASSRGTNTEAFF.

The genes are TRBV7-2 and TRBJ2-5; no clear D gene. Trimming took off 1 base at V and 2 bases at J, with 20 bases between the two ends. CDR1 is SGHTA and CDR2 is FQGNSA in the germline V gene. The CDR3 extends over 18 amino acids. The CDR3 DNA sequence: TGTGCCAGCAGCTTAGTGGGTGGCGGAACGAACTTTCAAGAGACCCAGTACTTC. Its protein is CASSLVGGGTNFQETQYF.

The rearrangement links TRBV5-8 to TRBJ2-5; D may be TRBD1 (5 bases). The CDR3 has 13 residues. V was cut by 2 bases and J by 4 bases, with 9 bases left in between. The V gene's germline CDR1 is SGHTS and CDR2 YDEGEE. The CDR3 DNA sequence: TGTGCCAGCAGCTTTCAGGGTGGAGAGACCCAGTACTTC. It yields the protein CASSFQGGETQYF.

The chain links TRBV2 to TRBJ1-1, with 12 bases identical to TRBD1. Unmatched junction bases numbered 7, after V lost 5 bases and J lost 3 bases. The germline CDR1 and CDR2 sequences are SNHLY and FYNNEI. This CDR3 is 16 amino acids long. CDR3 DNA sequence: TGTGCCAGCAGTTCCGGGACAGGGGGCGGTTACACTGAAGCTTTCTTT. Amino acid sequence: CASSSGTGGGYTEAFF.

The sample holds a few counts of this clone. The chain joins TRBV7-2 to TRBJ2-7, with D possibly being TRBD1 (7 bases). CDR1 SGHTA and CDR2 FQGNSA come from the germline V gene. This CDR3 is built from 14 residues. The germline V and J ends were trimmed by 5 bases and 6 bases, with 17 bases remaining between them. CDR3 region: CASSIGGTVAEQYF. CDR3 nucleotides: TGTGCCAGCAGCATAGGAGGGACAGTTGCCGAGCAGTACTTC. Full variable domain (missing parts from reference TRBV7-2 and TRBJ2-7): GAGVSQSPSNKVTEKGKDVELRCDPISGHTALYWYRQSLGQGLEFLIYFQGNSAPDKSGLPSDRFSAERTGGSVSTLTIQRTQQEDSAVYLCASSIGGTVAEQYFGPGTRLTVT.

The chain has TRBV19 and TRBJ2-2; D might be TRBD1 (5 bases). Trimming removed 5 bases from V and 4 bases from J, with 17 bases in between. In germline, CDR1 is LNHDA, CDR2 SQIVND (reference sequence). CDR3 length: 16 residues. The CDR3 protein is CASSPQGLVATGELFF. In nucleotides, the CDR3 is TGTGCCAGTAGTCCCCAGGGCCTAGTCGCCACCGGGGAGCTGTTTTTT.

The V and J genes are TRBV9 and TRBJ2-7; tentative D call: TRBD2 (6 bases). V was clipped by 0 bases and J by 4 bases, with 14 bases between them. Germline CDR1 reads SGDLS; CDR2 reads YYNGEE. CDR3 length: 15 residues. The CDR3 loop reads CASSVASAQRYEQYF. The CDR3 region has the DNA TGTGCCAGCAGCGTAGCTAGCGCCCAGCGGTACGAGCAGTACTTC.

This clone was counted only a few times. The chain is built from TRBV6-6 and TRBJ2-1; 8 bases are shared with TRBD2. This CDR3 contains 13 residues. J lost 7 bases, V lost 6 bases, and 5 bases had no gene match. Germline V lookup: CDR1 MNHNY, CDR2 SVGAGI (reference sequence). The CDR3 loop reads CASRNGGANEQFF. CDR3 DNA: TGTGCCAGCAGGAACGGGGGGGCGAATGAGCAGTTCTTC.

The V call is TRBV27, the J call TRBJ1-1, with 10 bases fitting TRBD1. CDR1 MNHEY and CDR2 SMNVEV come from the germline V gene (reference sequence). J was trimmed by 7 bases and V by 6 bases; bases with no gene match: 14. The CDR3 is 16 amino acids. CDR3 region: CASRGTGTGAMGEAFF. The CDR3 DNA reads as TGTGCCAGCAGGGGGACCGGGACAGGGGCCATGGGTGAAGCTTTCTTT.

The J gene is TRBJ1-2, the V gene TRBV28; the D is unclear. This CDR3 comprises 12 residues. Germline V gene data show CDR1 as MDHEN and CDR2 as SYDVKM. Trimming shortened V by 4 bases and J by 4 bases, and 7 bases separated the two germline ends. DNA for the CDR3: TGTGCCAGCAGTTCAGTCCTCTATGGCTACACCTTC. Translating gives CASSSVLYGYTF.

Here the CDR3 reads CASSYNGRGIGYEQYF. DNA for the CDR3: TGTGCCAGCAGTTATAACGGCCGGGGTATCGGCTACGAGCAGTACTTC. The gene calls are TRBV6-5 and TRBJ2-7; a possible D gene is TRBD2 (5 bases). CDR1 is MNHEY, CDR2 SVGAGI, per germline. The CDR3 is made up of 16 amino acids. V was cut by 3 bases and J by 3 bases, with 18 bases left in between.

This clone was found a few times. The rearrangement joins TRBV7-2 to TRBJ2-7; D not resolved. There are 12 residues in the CDR3. The V gene's germline CDR1 is SGHTA and CDR2 FQGNSA. V lost 4 bases, J lost 7 bases, and 11 bases lay in between. In DNA form, the CDR3 reads TGTGCCAGCAGCTCGATCGGGTATGAGCAGTACTTC. Its protein product is CASSSIGYEQYF.